These 17 T cell receptor beta chains were all obtained from the same sample, sequenced in a study of cytomegalovirus exposure and HLA in healthy donors. Use of 60 Vbeta and 13 Jbeta primers characterized the PCR. Produced via immunoSEQ multiplex PCR; TCRdb's table is partial and in-frame only. The sample has under 250,000 clones, 78% seen once. The sample taken for sequencing was PBMCs. These TCRs come from a boy aged 5 to 17 in good health and CMV-seronegative.

The CDR3 here is CASSLGAGQTEAFF. The DNA for the CDR3 is TGTGCCAGCAGCTTAGGGGCAGGGCAAACTGAAGCTTTCTTT. The J gene is TRBJ1-1, the V gene TRBV11-2; D perhaps matches TRBD1 (5 bases). V was cut by 1 base and J by 5 bases, with 11 bases left in between. The CDR3 has 14 amino acids. CDR1 is SGHAT and CDR2 is FQNNGV in the germline V gene. The variable domain in full, completed from reference TRBV11-2 and TRBJ1-1, reads EAGVAQSPRYKIIEKRQSVAFWCNPISGHATLYWYQQILGQGPKLLIQFQNNGVVDDSQLPKDRFSAERLKGVDSTLKIQPAKLEDSAVYLCASSLGAGQTEAFFGQGTRLTVV.

The gene calls are TRBV2 and TRBJ2-1; a weak D match, TRBD1 (5 bases). Germline CDR1 is SNHLY and CDR2 is FYNNEI. Trimming took off 8 bases at V and 2 bases at J, with 22 bases between the two ends. This CDR3 region has 17 residues. In DNA form, the CDR3 reads TGTGCCAGCCCCGAGACTGTCCTCTCAGGGCCCTACAATGAGCAGTTCTTC. The encoded protein is CASPETVLSGPYNEQFF.

To note about this clone: A junction boundary mismatches the germline segment, possibly from a read error. The chain is built from TRBV2 and TRBJ2-7; unclear D gene. CDR3 length equals 11 residues. Germline CDR1 is SNHLY and CDR2 is FYNNEI. The CDR3: CASREPPEEYF. For the CDR3, the DNA is TGTGCCAGCAGGGAACCCCCCGAGGAGTACTTC.

The V call is TRBV6-1, the J call TRBJ2-3; D perhaps matches TRBD2 (6 bases). The CDR3 runs 12 residues. Trimming cost V 7 bases and J 3 bases, with 8 bases left between them. CDR1 MNHNS and CDR2 SASEGT come from the germline V gene. CDR3 sequence: CASTSVTDTQYF. The CDR3 DNA is TGTGCCAGCACTAGCGTAACAGATACGCAGTATTTT.

The chain joins TRBV11-2 to TRBJ2-2; 16 bases are a match to TRBD2. The length of the CDR3 is 17 residues. J gave up 6 bases and V 5 bases, and 6 bases lay outside the gene matches. The germline CDR1 and CDR2 sequences are SGHAT and FQNNGV. CDR3: CASSPGTSGRDAGELFF. The CDR3 DNA sequence: TGTGCCAGCAGCCCCGGGACTAGCGGGAGGGACGCCGGGGAGCTGTTTTTT.

The genes are TRBV6-5 and TRBJ1-3, with D unclear. The germline CDR1 and CDR2 sequences are MNHEY and SVGAGI. V lost 2 bases and J 0 bases, leaving 8 bases between the germline ends. CDR3 length: 15 residues. The CDR3 sequence is CASSYRGSSGNTIYF. CDR3 sequence (DNA): TGTGCCAGCAGTTACCGTGGGAGCTCTGGAAACACCATATATTTT.

The chain is built from TRBV29-1 and TRBJ2-7, with 10 nucleotides matching TRBD1. The CDR3 runs 15 residues. Germline CDR1 is SQVTM and CDR2 is ANQGSEA. With V trimmed by 7 bases and J by 3 bases, 12 bases remained unmatched. This CDR3 is CSAKVGDRGIYEQYF. The CDR3 DNA reads TGCAGCGCCAAGGTGGGGGACAGGGGTATCTACGAGCAGTACTTC.

This chain connects TRBV13 to TRBJ2-7, with 11 nucleotides matching TRBD2. This CDR3 region has 15 residues. CDR1 is PRHDT, CDR2 FYEKMQ, per germline (reference sequence). The V gene end was trimmed by 0 bases and the J gene end by 4 bases; junction bases not matched to a gene: 2. For the CDR3, the DNA is TGTGCCAGCAGCTTAGGGATAGCGGGAGGGTACGAGCAGTACTTC. This codes for CASSLGIAGGYEQYF.

The J gene is TRBJ1-3, the V gene TRBV9, with D hard to call. From germline, CDR1 is SGDLS and CDR2 YYNGEE. Deletions cut 4 bases from V and 4 bases from J, with 12 bases between. The length of the CDR3 is 14 residues. The CDR3 is CASSLEPGGNTIYF. The CDR3 nucleotides are TGTGCCAGCAGCCTCGAGCCCGGGGGAAACACCATATATTTT.

This chain joins TRBV5-1 and TRBJ2-7; D unresolved. V lost 1 base and J lost 5, with 7 bases in between. The CDR3 runs 12 residues. The germline gives CDR1 SGHRS, CDR2 YFSETQ. This chain's CDR3 is CASSLSSHEQYF. DNA of the CDR3: TGCGCCAGCAGCTTGTCTTCCCACGAGCAGTACTTC.

The chain combines TRBV2 with TRBJ1-5, with unresolved D. The germline gives CDR1 SNHLY, CDR2 FYNNEI. This CDR3 has 13 amino acids. V was pared by 6 bases and J by 3 bases, with 9 bases between. Here the CDR3 DNA reads TGTGCCAGCAGCTACGATCTCAATCAGCCCCAGCATTTT. It yields the protein CASSYDLNQPQHF.

The chain links TRBV27 to TRBJ1-5; 7 bases map to TRBD1. The V segment lost 5 bases and the J segment 7 bases; nucleotides outside the gene matches: 8. The CDR3 is 14 amino acids. CDR1 and CDR2 (germline): MNHEY, SMNVEV (reference sequence). The CDR3 DNA sequence: TGTGCCAGCAGTCCCCAGGGGGGACGGCAGCCCCAGCATTTT. This codes for CASSPQGGRQPQHF.

The V and J genes are TRBV13 and TRBJ1-1; D remains unclear. The CDR3 is made up of 15 amino acids. Trimming took 0 bases from V and 5 from J, leaving 13 bases between them. Germline V gene data show CDR1 as PRHDT and CDR2 as FYEKMQ (reference sequence). The DNA for the CDR3 is TGTGCCAGCAGCTTAGGCCGGAGAACCTTGACTGAAGCTTTCTTT. It translates to CASSLGRRTLTEAFF.

This clone was seen more than once but under ten times. V and J are TRBV11-1 and TRBJ2-1; possible D gene TRBD2, 6 bases. CDR3 length equals 17 residues. The germline V gene encodes CDR1 SGHAT and CDR2 FQDESV (reference sequence). Between the trimmed V and J ends, which lost 4 bases and 8 bases, there was a span of 24 bases. The CDR3 coding sequence is TGTGCCAGCAGCTCCACGGGGGTCCAGTTTCTCATCGATGAGCAGTTCTTC. Its translation: CASSSTGVQFLIDEQFF.

The rearrangement joins TRBV30 to TRBJ2-2, with 10 nucleotides matching TRBD2. Germline lookup yields CDR1 GTSNPN and CDR2 SVGIG (reference sequence). Germline trimming cut 3 bases from V and 7 bases from J; bases unmatched to any gene: 2. This CDR3 has 13 residues. The CDR3 sequence: CAWRGLAIGELFF. DNA of the CDR3: TGTGCCTGGAGGGGACTAGCGATCGGGGAGCTGTTTTTT.

This chain links TRBV19 with TRBJ1-5, with a possible D match to TRBD1 (5 bases). The length of the CDR3 is 13 residues. The ends were cut back, 6 bases at V and 11 bases at J, with 17 bases in the middle. CDR1 is LNHDA and CDR2 is SQIVND in the germline V gene (reference sequence). CDR3 DNA: TGTGCCAGTAGGCTCCCTCAGGGTAGGTCCCAGCATTTT. This codes for CASRLPQGRSQHF. The full variable domain, in which reference TRBV19 and TRBJ1-5 provide the parts outside the CDR3, is DGGITQSPKYLFRKEGQNVTLSCEQNLNHDAMYWYRQDPGQGLRLIYYSQIVNDFQKGDIAEGYSVSREKKESFPLTVTSAQKNPTAFYLCASRLPQGRSQHFGDGTRLSIL.

V usage is TRBV5-8 and J usage is TRBJ2-7; 9 bases map to TRBD2. V trimming: 2 bases; J trimming: 3 bases; junction bases outside the gene matches: 3. Per germline, CDR1 SGHTS and CDR2 YDEGEE. This CDR3 is 14 amino acids long. CDR3 nucleotide sequence: TGTGCCAGCAGCTTAGCGGGGGGTCGCTACGAGCAGTACTTC. It yields the protein CASSLAGGRYEQYF. Variable domain in full (rest from reference TRBV5-8 and TRBJ2-7): EAGVTQSPTHLIKTRGQQATLRCSPISGHTSVYWYQQALGLGLQFLLWYDEGEERNRGNFPPRFSGRQFPNYSSELNVNALELEDSALYLCASSLAGGRYEQYFGPGTRLTVT.